This T cell receptor (beta chain) stems from a study of T-cell memory formation after mild COVID-19 (dated by TCRdb to about 2021). With regard to the full study: TCR sequence clusters from the two donors were found to be largely donor specific. In a couple of donors, T-cell clones that expanded and contracted after mild COVID-19 were tracked by sequencing TCRalpha and TCRbeta repertoires over time. Two young, previously healthy adult volunteers, one female and one male, were included in the cohort. Study-level results and caveats: Whether the second-wave clones peaking on day 37 were SARS-CoV-2 specific was not confirmed. Clones contracting from day 15 to 85 had balanced CD4/CD8 phenotypes, while a second wave expanding from day 15 to 37 was biased towards CD4+. Some responding clones were detected in pre-infection memory, which suggested that pre-existing cross-reactive memory T cells had joined the SARS-CoV-2 response. Contracting CD4+ clones were located mainly in the CM and EM memory subsets, whereas CD8+ clones were found to be enriched in EMRA. Only two mild cases were covered by the study, and larger cohorts that include severe cases with pre-infection samples were considered necessary.

The instrument was an Illumina NovaSeq 6000. cDNA libraries for TCRalpha and TCRbeta were prepared by 5'RACE using constant-segment primers, with sample barcodes and unique molecular identifiers added. Trizol reagent was used to extract RNA from every sample. Amplification of the libraries took two PCR steps, and the second step added a second sample barcode plus Illumina TruSeq adapters. Libraries were sequenced on an Illumina NovaSeq with 2 x 150 bp paired-end reads. Per the source publication's procedure: Reads were demultiplexed and collapsed into UMI-guided consensus sequences with migec v1.2.7. With mixcr v2.1.11, UMI consensuses were aligned to TRA and TRB V and J templates and assembled into clonotypes. A clonotype was counted as expanded or contracted only if both edgeR and NoisET called the change significant, with noise models trained on biological replicates. For edgeR calls, the thresholds were a false discovery rate-adjusted p below 0.01 and a log2 fold-change of 1. As an exploratory analysis of dynamics, PCA with hierarchical clustering was applied to max-normalized trajectories of the 1000 most abundant clonotypes. The CD4 or CD8 phenotype of responding clones was assigned using the separately sequenced CD4+ and CD8+ repertoires. TCRdb redid the processing of the public reads, applying fastp at Q25 and MiXCR, and retained in-frame beta chains. One record per CDR3 amino acid sequence lists the most common genes and DNA. The V and J calls were not made by the authors but by TCRdb's processing. In this sample the table shows about 400,000 distinct CDR3 sequences, about 22% of which occur a single time. Around 13% of the sample belongs to the ten largest clones.

V drops 0 bases and J drops 0 bases, leaving 10 bases in between. The germline V gene (reference sequence) yields DFQATT for CDR1 and SNEGSKA for CDR2. Measured from the cysteine to the phenylalanine, the CDR3 is 15 residues long. Only the CDR3 DNA is retained, 45 bases long and in frame from the first base. With respect to this clonotype: Its antigen target is currently unknown. The sample holds no much larger clone one base away, and base qualities are not on file.

Ficoll-Paque density gradient centrifugation was the method used to isolate PBMCs. This TCR came from an adult woman who had mild COVID-19 (a few samples of this study predate the infection). The sample titles of this study are shuffled in the database, so cell type and time point are left out; the donor was told from shared clones. The material sequenced was PBMCs or a T cell subset sorted from them (not recorded which). The sequence is built from TRBV20-1 and TRBJ2-3; the D region possibly corresponds to TRBD2 (5 bases align). In nucleotides, the sequence is TGCAGTGCTAGAGATCAAGCGGTTAGCACAGATACGCAGTATTTT. The encoded protein is CSARDQAVSTDTQYF.